Sequencing of this T cell receptor (beta chain) was carried out in a study of post-analysis software for immune sequencing data (dated by TCRdb to the mid-2010s). With regard to the full study: Disease courses on record covered relapsing-remitting, secondary progressive and progressive-relapsing multiple sclerosis, though some patients had no subtype annotation. The patient repertoires were set against ten to eleven previously published healthy control repertoires from donors whose ages ranged from roughly 6 to 27 years. A subset of samples was prepared in parallel using single-end sample barcoding, then pooled and co-amplified after Illumina adapter ligation.

Findings and caveats that apply to the study as a whole: Patients showed significantly higher frequencies than controls for roughly five TRBV segments, among them TRBV5-6, TRBV5-1 and TRBV20-1. When samples were clustered directly using the F measure, samples prepared in the same batch co-clustered strongly, which prompted a batch-effect correction. The control group was slightly older than the multiple sclerosis patient group. Multiple sclerosis patients had significantly lower normalized Chao1 diversity than controls, a result that suggests substantial peripheral T-cell clonal expansion.

The method behind the library was PCR. Data came from an Illumina HiSeq 2500. To reduce PCR and sequencing biases, unique molecular identifiers were built into the TCR beta cDNA libraries. Some 500,000 cDNA molecules were obtained for every 1 to 10 million input T cells, so each molecule roughly corresponded to one T cell. The same protocol used for the earlier healthy control dataset was applied to prepare and sequence the patient libraries. Within a given batch, samples were prepared together, multiplexed and sequenced on the same HiSeq lane. As for how the authors treated the data: MIGEC was used to process the raw barcoded reads, and molecular identifier groups with only a single read were discarded before consensus assembly and CDR3 extraction. VDJtools was used for post-analysis of the clonotype tables, with diversity normalized by down-sampling every dataset to the smallest sample size. In repertoire overlap clustering, CDR3 amino acid sequences, but not nucleotide sequences, were matched to correct batch-related cross-sample contamination. Using fastp trimming at Q25 and MiXCR clonotype assembly, TCRdb reanalyzed the public sequencing data and kept in-frame beta chains. Under each unique CDR3 protein, matching rows form one entry showing the most common genes and DNA. These V and J calls derive from TCRdb rather than the authors' analysis. The sample has hundreds of thousands of distinct CDR3 sequences on record, about 60% of them singletons. The top ten constitute about 11% of the sample.

Compared with germline, V lacks 4 bases and J lacks 0 bases; bases without a gene match: 7. From the cysteine up to the phenylalanine, the CDR3 has a length of 17 residues. The read is trimmed to its CDR3 DNA, 51 bases read in frame from base 1. The germline V gene provides CDR1 KGHSH and CDR2 LQKENI. As for this clonotype: This receptor's antigen is unknown. The input lacks base qualities; no much larger clone sits a single base away.

TCR beta repertoires were profiled from peripheral blood of roughly 13 young patients with multiple sclerosis to demonstrate the VDJtools post-analysis software. The multiple sclerosis patients were children and adolescents ranging in age from roughly 6 to 15 years. The sample taken for sequencing was blood. The sequence derives from a girl aged 2 to 10 with multiple sclerosis. The chain is assembled from TRBV18 and TRBJ2-1; TRBD1 fits 9 bases in the junction. The sequence in DNA is TGTGCCAGCTCACGCCGGGACAGGGAGATCTCCTACAATGAGCAGTTCTTC. Translation gives CASSRRDREISYNEQFF.